The present T cell receptor (beta chain) was sequenced within a study of immune evolution from preneoplasia to lung adenocarcinoma. The CDR3 is 14 amino acids. CDR1 SGHNT and CDR2 YENEEA come from the germline V gene. V shed 2 bases, J shed 5 bases, and the junction held 6 bases outside the gene matches. On this clone itself: Its matching antigen is unknown.

The repertoire was sequenced with immunoSEQ multiplex PCR; TCRdb's copy has only in-frame clones and lacks some. The table lists about 8,400 clones, about 76% of them singletons. Notes on the study in general: Later-stage lesions seemingly showed higher T cell density and diversity than normal lung. Compared with EGFR-mutant or double wild-type lesions, KRAS-mutant nodules were more clonal. Top clone frequencies peaked in normal lung, apparently declining through invasive adenocarcinoma.

The V call is TRBV11-3, the J call TRBJ2-7; TRBD1 matches at 7 bases. Sequencing was done on a sample of FFPE invasive lung adenocarcinoma tissue. The source of this sequence is a person aged 45 to 59 with lung adenocarcinoma. CDR3 amino acids: CASSLSQGVHEQYF. As DNA, the CDR3 is TGTGCCAGCAGCTTAAGCCAGGGGGTACACGAGCAGTACTTC.